This TCR beta chain came from a study of blood T cell repertoires in COVID-19. The CDR3 has 18 residues. Trimming cost V 4 bases and J 0 bases; bases outside gene matches: 9. Germline V gene lookup returns CDR1 SGHDN and CDR2 FVKESK. All enrollees were about 18 to 100 years old and from about two dozen US areas. Cohorts were determined from participant-reported clinical history. Authors' processing steps: Reference gene primer amplification in the assay estimated nucleated cell counts. The table came from immunoSEQ multiplex PCR; TCRdb's copy has only in-frame clones and leaves some out. That table furnishes V, J and clone size, whereas the DNA furnished D and trimming. The sample records roughly 180,000 clones, over 70% being singletons.

This chain uses TRBV14 with TRBJ1-4, with TRBD1 matching over 9 bases. Sequenced sample: PBMCs or T cells enriched from blood (not recorded which). This clonotype was obtained from a woman aged 50 to 60 in a cohort exposed to, infected with or recovered from COVID-19 (not recorded which). CDR3: CASSRRTGVTATNEKLFF. The DNA of the CDR3 is TGTGCCAGCAGCCGCCGGACAGGGGTAACTGCAACTAATGAAAAACTGTTTTTT.